This TCR beta chain was sequenced in a study of response to subunit inactivated influenza vaccine. General study results and limits: There was a suggestion from the authors that each seasonal influenza vaccination recruits few new T cells.

This clonotype was recorded a few times. Its antigen remains unknown. Trimming stripped 3 bases from V and 4 bases from J, with 9 bases between. CDR3 length: 13 amino acids. CDR1 and CDR2 from the germline V gene are SEHNR and FQNEAQ (reference sequence). MiXCR, applied by TCRdb to the RT-PCR reads, yields one record per CDR3 protein. This table holds about 650,000 distinct CDR3 sequences, roughly 15% found once. The sequence was collected from a man between 45 and 60 years old who received an inactivated influenza vaccine. The chain couples TRBV7-9 to TRBJ1-1, with D possibly being TRBD1 (5 bases). The source was PBMCs from blood, collected less than 15 days before vaccination. The CDR3 reads CASSFVGGTEAFF. CDR3 in DNA: TGTGCCAGCAGCTTCGTGGGGGGCACTGAAGCTTTCTTT.